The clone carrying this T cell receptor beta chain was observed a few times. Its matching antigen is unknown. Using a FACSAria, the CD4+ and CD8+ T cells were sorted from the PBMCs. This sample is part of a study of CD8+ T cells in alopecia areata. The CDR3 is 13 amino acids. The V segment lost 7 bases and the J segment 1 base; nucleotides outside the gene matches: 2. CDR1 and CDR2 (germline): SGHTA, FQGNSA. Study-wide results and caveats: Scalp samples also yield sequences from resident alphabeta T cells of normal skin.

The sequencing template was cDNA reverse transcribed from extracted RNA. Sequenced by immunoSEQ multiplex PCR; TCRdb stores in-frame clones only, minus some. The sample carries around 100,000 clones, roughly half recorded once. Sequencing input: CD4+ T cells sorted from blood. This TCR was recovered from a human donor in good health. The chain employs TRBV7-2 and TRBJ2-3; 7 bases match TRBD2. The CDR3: CASNRGGTDTQYF. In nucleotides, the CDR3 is TGTGCCAGCAACCGGGGGGGCACAGATACGCAGTATTTT.